The T cell receptor beta chain described here comes from a study of Graves' ophthalmopathy and Graves' hyperthyroidism. For repertoire sequencing, the TCR beta CDR3 regions were amplified from RNA transcripts. After a first-round RT-PCR with HTBI primers, a second-round multiplex PCR was run. One entry per CDR3 protein, called by TCRdb with MiXCR from the multiplex PCR reads. In the table there are about 500,000 distinct CDR3 sequences, about 15% of which are singletons. Clinicians diagnosed using symptoms, serum thyroxine, TRAb, thyroid ultrasound and orbital computed tomography. PBMCs were density-gradient isolated from approximately 10 ml fresh blood. This TCR was recovered from a young woman with Graves' ophthalmopathy. Sequencing was carried out using blood.

In DNA form, the CDR3 reads TGTGCCAGCAGTATAGGCGGGAGTAGGGAGACCCAGTACTTC. Amino acids: CASSIGGSRETQYF. The chain couples TRBV6-1 to TRBJ2-5; 7 bases are shared with TRBD2. This CDR3 is 14 amino acids long. Germline-derived CDR1 and CDR2 are MNHNS and SASEGT. V lost 5 bases and J lost 5; bases outside the gene matches: 8.